This T cell receptor (beta chain) came from a study of blood T cells in healthy people across ages (dated by TCRdb to the mid-2010s). Regarding the study in general: In model experiments, roughly one uniquely barcoded TCR beta cDNA molecule per two T cells was captured by template switching. Two additional independent replicas of 1 million unique cDNA reads from the same blood draw were analyzed for two donors (one aged 18 to 29 and one aged 80 or older). Age-related changes in TCR beta repertoire diversity were measured in the study by deep sequencing normalized with unique cDNA molecular identifiers. To avoid experimental bias, donors of different ages were randomly spread across the sequencing lanes. Four age groups were formed from the donors: young (average approximately 16 years), middle-aged (less than 40), aged (approximately 60) and long-lived (around 82). On the study overall, not on this receptor specifically: Estimates of total diversity based on one million sequenced T cells were considered lower bounds and underestimates. A strong correlation was found between observed TCR beta diversity and the percentage of naive T cells measured by flow cytometry. As age increased, observed TCR beta diversity per million T cells dropped in a roughly linear way, and a significant reduction was already evident by age approximately 40. Compared with the aged group, the long-lived group had more naive CD4+ T cells, fewer expanded clones and increased TCR diversity, suggesting age selection. Bulk unsorted PBMC profiling prevented conclusive comparison of naive and antigen-experienced compartments. Donor CMV infection status was unknown, potentially confounding age-related changes in expanded clonotypes.

Based on the germline V gene (reference sequence), the CDR1 and CDR2 sequences are DFQATT and SNEGSKA. Taken from cysteine to phenylalanine, the CDR3 has 13 residues. Kept here is only the CDR3 DNA, which spans 39 bases and is read in frame from base 1. Libraries were prepared through 5' RACE. These reads were obtained on an Illumina HiSeq 2500. A second PCR of about 6 to 11 cycles was performed with a sample-barcoded 5' primer and a J-beta primer mix. Each TCR beta cDNA molecule received a unique molecular identifier from a template-switch 5' adaptor carrying 12 random nucleotides. Each sample yielded at least 2.5 million CDR3-containing paired-end reads. All of the RNA was converted into first-strand cDNA using the Mint cDNA synthesis kit, with a TRBC-specific oligonucleotide serving as the primer. All cDNA was treated with uracil-DNA glycosylase and then went through a first 18-cycle PCR with the universal primers M1SS and BC2_uni_R. The authors' analysis ran thus. For normalization, 1 million high-quality reads, each with a distinct molecular identifier, were randomly selected from each sample. Reads sharing molecular identifiers were discarded rather than binned into consensus sequences. MiTCR, run with a Q25 quality threshold and the strictest error-elimination algorithm, handled CDR3 identification, clonotype clustering and error correction. A nonparametric unseen species model using Euler transformation provided a lower-bound estimate of total TCR beta diversity. The public sequencing data were trimmed at Q25 with fastp and processed into clonotypes with MiXCR by TCRdb, which kept only in-frame beta chains. Duplicate CDR3 protein sequences are folded into a single record with the most common DNA and genes. The V and J calls were not made by the authors but by TCRdb's processing. The sample table contains about 1.4 million distinct CDR3 sequences; only one count was recorded for approximately 63% of them. 6.5% to 8.5% of the sample comes from the top ten.

The donors were around 39 Caucasian individuals from Russia, aged 6 to 90 years, who were systemically healthy. Each donor gave ten milliliters of peripheral blood, drawn into EDTA-treated Vacutainer tubes. Ficoll-Paque density-gradient centrifugation was used to isolate PBMCs, with at least 7 million per sample. Total RNA, at least 5.5 micrograms per sample, was extracted from PBMCs with Trizol reagent. Naive CD45RAhigh/CD27high T cell percentages were measured by flow cytometry on a PBMC aliquot from every donor. Concerning this clonotype: Its specific antigen is unknown. There are no base qualities to consult, and no much larger clone falls within one base.

The specimen was blood. This chain is built from TRBV20-1 and TRBJ2-5, with the D gene possibly TRBD1 or TRBD2, each one fitting 5 bases. The DNA end favors TRBJ2-7, so the J call may be wrong. The receptor was derived from a man aged 18 to 35 in good health. The CDR3 in this case is CSARGRWGYEQYF. The DNA sequence is as follows: TGCAGTGCGAGGGGACGGTGGGGCTACGAGCAGTACTTC.